Below, 7 T cell receptor beta chains from the same sample are listed, as sequenced in a study of early T cells in non-severe SARS-CoV-2 infection. MiXCR, applied by TCRdb to the 5' RACE reads, yields one record per CDR3 protein. The sample includes 52,000 or so distinct CDR3 sequences, under 15% seen only once; the top ten take less than 1.5%. Sequenced: whole blood. Receptor source: an adult who was a healthcare worker with PCR-confirmed SARS-CoV-2 infection or an uninfected control (not recorded which).

This clonotype was seen many times. The chain has TRBV20-1 and TRBJ1-2, with D perhaps TRBD1 (5 bases). Germline CDR1 is DFQATT and CDR2 is SNEGSKA (reference sequence). The length of the CDR3 is 13 residues. Between the trimmed V and J ends, which lost 7 bases and 2 bases, there was a span of 14 bases. The CDR3, as DNA: TGCAGTGTAACACAGGCCGAAAACTATGGCTACACCTTC. Protein product: CSVTQAENYGYTF.

The V and J genes are TRBV11-2 and TRBJ2-7, with TRBD2 as a possible D gene (6 bases). The CDR3 extends over 16 amino acids. CDR1 and CDR2 from the germline V gene are SGHAT and FQNNGV. Trimming cost V 4 bases and J 1 base, with 17 bases left between them. The DNA for the CDR3 is TGTGCCAGCAGCTCTCTAGGAGGGCCGAGTTCCTACGAGCAGTACTTC. This gives the protein CASSSLGGPSSYEQYF.

The table lists this clonotype with many counts. CDR3 DNA: TGTGCCAGCAGCCAGGCCTCTGACATTCAGTACTTC. This gives the protein CASSQASDIQYF. The chain recombines TRBV11-2 with TRBJ2-4; D gene unclear. V was pared by 5 bases and J by 8 bases, with 10 bases between. The V gene's germline CDR1 is SGHAT and CDR2 FQNNGV. CDR3 length equals 12 residues.

This clonotype was found many times. This rearrangement joins TRBV30 to TRBJ2-1, with D unresolved. CDR1 and CDR2 (germline): GTSNPN, SVGIG (reference sequence). CDR3 size: 12 residues. V lost 5 bases and J lost 0, with 5 bases in between. The CDR3 is CAWSSSYNEQFF. Written as DNA, the CDR3 is TGTGCCTGGTCGAGCTCCTACAATGAGCAGTTCTTC.

The CDR3 bases are TGTGCCAGCAGCTTATATCGTGGCCAGGGGGCGCGAAGGGAGCAGTTCTTC. The encoded protein is CASSLYRGQGARREQFF. The genes are TRBV11-2 and TRBJ2-1, with 8 bases aligning to TRBD1. This CDR3 has 17 residues. V was clipped by 2 bases and J by 10 bases; unmatched bases: 16. Germline V gene lookup returns CDR1 SGHAT and CDR2 FQNNGV.

In its sample, this clonotype was seen a few times. This chain connects TRBV7-8 to TRBJ1-5; TRBD1 is a possible D gene (6 bases). Germline values: CDR1 SGHVS, CDR2 FQNEAQ. V lost 3 bases and J lost 1, with 10 bases in between. There are 15 residues in the CDR3. Written as DNA, the CDR3 is TGTGCCAGCAGCTTCGGGGGACACAGCAATCAGCCCCAGCATTTT. Translated, it gives CASSFGGHSNQPQHF.

This clonotype was seen repeatedly, ten times or more. The chain is built from TRBV20-1 and TRBJ1-6; the D is unclear. This CDR3 is built from 13 residues. Trimming cost V 3 bases and J 9 bases, with 12 bases left between them. CDR1 is DFQATT, CDR2 SNEGSKA, per germline (reference sequence). The CDR3: CSARRAESSPLHF. CDR3 coding DNA: TGCAGTGCTAGGCGAGCAGAGAGTTCACCCCTCCACTTT.